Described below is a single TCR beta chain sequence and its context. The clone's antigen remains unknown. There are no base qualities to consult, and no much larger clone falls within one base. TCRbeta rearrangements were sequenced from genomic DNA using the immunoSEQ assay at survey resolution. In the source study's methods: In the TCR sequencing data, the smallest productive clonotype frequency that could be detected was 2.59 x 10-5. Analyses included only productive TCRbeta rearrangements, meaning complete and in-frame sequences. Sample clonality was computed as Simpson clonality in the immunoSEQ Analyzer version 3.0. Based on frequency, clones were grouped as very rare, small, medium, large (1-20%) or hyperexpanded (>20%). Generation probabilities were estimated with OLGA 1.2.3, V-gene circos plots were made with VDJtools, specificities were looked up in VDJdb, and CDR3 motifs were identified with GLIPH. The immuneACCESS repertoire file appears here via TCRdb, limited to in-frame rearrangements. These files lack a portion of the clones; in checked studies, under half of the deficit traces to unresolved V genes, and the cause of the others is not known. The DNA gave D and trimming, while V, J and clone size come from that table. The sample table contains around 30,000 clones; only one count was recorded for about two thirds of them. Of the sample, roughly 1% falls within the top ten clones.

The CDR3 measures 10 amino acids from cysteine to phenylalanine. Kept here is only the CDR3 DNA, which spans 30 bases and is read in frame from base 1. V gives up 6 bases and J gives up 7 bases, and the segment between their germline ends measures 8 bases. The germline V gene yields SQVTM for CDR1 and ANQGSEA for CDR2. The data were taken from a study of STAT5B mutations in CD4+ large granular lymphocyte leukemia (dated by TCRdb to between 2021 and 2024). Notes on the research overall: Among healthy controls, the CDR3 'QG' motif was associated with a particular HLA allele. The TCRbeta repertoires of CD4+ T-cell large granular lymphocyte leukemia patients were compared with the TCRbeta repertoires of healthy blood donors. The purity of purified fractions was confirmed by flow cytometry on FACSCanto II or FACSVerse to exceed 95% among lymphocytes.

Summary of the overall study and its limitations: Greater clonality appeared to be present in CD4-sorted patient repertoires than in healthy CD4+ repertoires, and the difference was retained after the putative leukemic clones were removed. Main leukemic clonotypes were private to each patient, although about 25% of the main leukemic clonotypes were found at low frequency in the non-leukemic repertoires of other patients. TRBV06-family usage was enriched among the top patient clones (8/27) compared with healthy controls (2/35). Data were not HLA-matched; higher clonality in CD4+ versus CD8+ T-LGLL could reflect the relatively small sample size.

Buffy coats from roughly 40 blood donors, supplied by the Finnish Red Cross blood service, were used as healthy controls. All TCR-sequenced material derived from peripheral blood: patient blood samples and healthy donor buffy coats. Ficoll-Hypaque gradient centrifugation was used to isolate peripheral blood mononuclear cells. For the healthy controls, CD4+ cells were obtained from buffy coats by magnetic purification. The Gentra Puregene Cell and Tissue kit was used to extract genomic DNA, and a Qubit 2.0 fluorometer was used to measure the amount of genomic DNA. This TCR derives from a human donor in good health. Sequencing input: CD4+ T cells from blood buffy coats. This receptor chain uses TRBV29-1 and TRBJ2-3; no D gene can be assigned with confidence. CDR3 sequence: CSVKTYTQYF. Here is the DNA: TGCAGCGTCAAGACTTATACGCAGTATTTT.